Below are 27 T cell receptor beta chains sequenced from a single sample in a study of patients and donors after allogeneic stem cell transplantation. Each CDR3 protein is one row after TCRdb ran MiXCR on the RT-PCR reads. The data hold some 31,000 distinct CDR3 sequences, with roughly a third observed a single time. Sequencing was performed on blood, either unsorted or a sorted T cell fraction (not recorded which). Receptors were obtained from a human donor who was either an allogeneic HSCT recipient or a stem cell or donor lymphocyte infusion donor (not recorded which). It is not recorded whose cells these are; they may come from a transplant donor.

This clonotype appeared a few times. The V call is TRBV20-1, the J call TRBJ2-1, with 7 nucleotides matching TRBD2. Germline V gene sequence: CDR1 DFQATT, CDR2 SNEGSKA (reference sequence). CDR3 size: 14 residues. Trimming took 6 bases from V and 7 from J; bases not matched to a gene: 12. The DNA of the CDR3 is TGCAGTGCCAGCTCCGGCGGGAGAGGAAATGAGCAGTTCTTC. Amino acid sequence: CSASSGGRGNEQFF.

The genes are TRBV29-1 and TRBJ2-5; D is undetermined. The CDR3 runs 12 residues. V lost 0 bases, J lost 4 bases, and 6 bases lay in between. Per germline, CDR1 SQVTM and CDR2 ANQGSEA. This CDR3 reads CSVEDYLETQYF. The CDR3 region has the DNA TGCAGCGTTGAAGACTATTTAGAGACCCAGTACTTC.

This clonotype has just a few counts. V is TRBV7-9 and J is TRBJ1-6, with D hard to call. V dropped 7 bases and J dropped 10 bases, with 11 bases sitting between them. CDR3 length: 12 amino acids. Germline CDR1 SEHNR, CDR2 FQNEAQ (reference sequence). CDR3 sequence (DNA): TGTGCCAGCACCCCCCCGGGATCACCCCTCCACTTT. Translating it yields CASTPPGSPLHF.

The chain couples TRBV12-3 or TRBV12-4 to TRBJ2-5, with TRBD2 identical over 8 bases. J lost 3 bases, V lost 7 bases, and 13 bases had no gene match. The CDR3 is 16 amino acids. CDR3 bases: TGTGCCAGCACTCCTATAGGGACTAGGGCTAAAGAGACCCAGTACTTC. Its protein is CASTPIGTRAKETQYF.

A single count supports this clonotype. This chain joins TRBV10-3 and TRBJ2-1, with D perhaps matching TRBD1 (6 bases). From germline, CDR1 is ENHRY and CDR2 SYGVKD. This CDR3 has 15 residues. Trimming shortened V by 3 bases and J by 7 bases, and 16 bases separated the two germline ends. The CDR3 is CAISDEGRGWNEQFF. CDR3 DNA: TGTGCCATCAGTGATGAGGGAAGGGGGTGGAATGAGCAGTTCTTC.

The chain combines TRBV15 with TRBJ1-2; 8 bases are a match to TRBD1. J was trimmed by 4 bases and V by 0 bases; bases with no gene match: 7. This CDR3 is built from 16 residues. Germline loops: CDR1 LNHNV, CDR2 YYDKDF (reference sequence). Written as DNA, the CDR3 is TGTGCCACCAGCAGAGATATGGCAGGGGGCGCCTATGGCTACACCTTC. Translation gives CATSRDMAGGAYGYTF.

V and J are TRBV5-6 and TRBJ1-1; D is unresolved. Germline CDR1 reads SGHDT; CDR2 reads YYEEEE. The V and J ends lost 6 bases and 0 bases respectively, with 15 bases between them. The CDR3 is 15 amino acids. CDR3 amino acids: CASTLGRLMNTEAFF. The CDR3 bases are TGTGCCAGCACCCTAGGACGTCTCATGAACACTGAAGCTTTCTTT.

The CDR3 bases are TGTGCCAGCAGCTTGGGGTTCCCAGATACGCAGTATTTT. This codes for CASSLGFPDTQYF. The genes are TRBV5-5 and TRBJ2-3; D not certain. There are 13 residues in the CDR3. Germline V lookup: CDR1 SGHKS, CDR2 YYEKEE (reference sequence). V was cut by 0 bases and J by 4 bases, with 6 bases left in between.

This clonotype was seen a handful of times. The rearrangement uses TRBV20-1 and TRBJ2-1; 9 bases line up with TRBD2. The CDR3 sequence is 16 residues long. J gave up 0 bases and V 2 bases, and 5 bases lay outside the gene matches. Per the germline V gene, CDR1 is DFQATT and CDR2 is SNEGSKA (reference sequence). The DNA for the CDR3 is TGCAGTGCTAGAAGGCTAGCGGGGACCTCCTACAATGAGCAGTTCTTC. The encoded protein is CSARRLAGTSYNEQFF.

The CDR3 protein is CASTGTLNTEAFF. The CDR3 region has the DNA TGTGCCAGCACCGGGACATTGAACACTGAAGCTTTCTTT. The chain joins TRBV27 to TRBJ1-1, with a possible D match to TRBD1 (6 bases). V was cut by 7 bases and J by 0 bases, with 9 bases left in between. In germline, CDR1 is MNHEY, CDR2 SMNVEV (reference sequence). CDR3 length equals 13 residues.

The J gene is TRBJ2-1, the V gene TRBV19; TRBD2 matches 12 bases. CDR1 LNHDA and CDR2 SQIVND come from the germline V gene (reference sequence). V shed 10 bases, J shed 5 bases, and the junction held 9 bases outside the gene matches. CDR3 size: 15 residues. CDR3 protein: CATTTSGGPNNEQFF. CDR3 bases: TGTGCCACTACGACTAGCGGGGGCCCTAACAATGAGCAGTTCTTC.

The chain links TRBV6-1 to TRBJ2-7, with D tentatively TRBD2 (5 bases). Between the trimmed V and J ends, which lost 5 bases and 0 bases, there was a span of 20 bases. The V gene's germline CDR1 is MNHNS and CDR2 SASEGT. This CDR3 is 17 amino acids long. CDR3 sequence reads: CASSNAGRTLPSYEQYV. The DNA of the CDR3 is TGTGCCAGCAGTAACGCCGGCCGGACTTTACCCTCCTACGAGCAGTACGTC.

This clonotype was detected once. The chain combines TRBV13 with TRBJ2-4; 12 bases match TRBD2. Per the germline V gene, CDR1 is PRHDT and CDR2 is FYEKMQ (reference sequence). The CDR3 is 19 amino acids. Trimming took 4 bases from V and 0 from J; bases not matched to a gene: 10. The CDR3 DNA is TGTGCCAGCAGCTCCCAACCGAAGACTAGCGGGAGAGCCAAAAACATTCAGTACTTC. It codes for CASSSQPKTSGRAKNIQYF.

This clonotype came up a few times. The chain's CDR3 is CSVYSDGYTF. The CDR3 coding sequence is TGCAGCGTTTATTCTGATGGCTACACCTTC. The chain couples TRBV29-1 to TRBJ1-2; D call uncertain. This CDR3 contains 10 residues. V was shortened by 5 bases and J by 6 bases, with 7 bases between the two germline ends. The germline gives CDR1 SQVTM, CDR2 ANQGSEA.

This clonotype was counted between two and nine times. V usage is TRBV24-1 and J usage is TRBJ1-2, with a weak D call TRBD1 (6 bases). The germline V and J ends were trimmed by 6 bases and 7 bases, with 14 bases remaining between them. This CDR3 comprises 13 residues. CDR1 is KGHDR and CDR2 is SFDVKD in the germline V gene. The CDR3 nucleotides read TGTGCCACCAGTTCACAGGGTAAGAGTGGCTACACCTTC. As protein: CATSSQGKSGYTF.

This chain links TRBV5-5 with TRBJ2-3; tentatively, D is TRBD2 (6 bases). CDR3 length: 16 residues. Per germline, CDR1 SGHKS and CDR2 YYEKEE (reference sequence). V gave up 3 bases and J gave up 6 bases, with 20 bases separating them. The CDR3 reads CASSSYPGLSGDTQYF. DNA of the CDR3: TGTGCCAGCAGCTCGTATCCGGGACTTAGTGGGGATACGCAGTATTTT. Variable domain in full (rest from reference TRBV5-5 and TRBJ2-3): DAGVTQSPTHLIKTRGQQVTLRCSPISGHKSVSWYQQVLGQGPQFIFQYYEKEERGRGNFPDRFSARQFPNYSSELNVNALLLGDSALYLCASSSYPGLSGDTQYFGPGTRLTVL.

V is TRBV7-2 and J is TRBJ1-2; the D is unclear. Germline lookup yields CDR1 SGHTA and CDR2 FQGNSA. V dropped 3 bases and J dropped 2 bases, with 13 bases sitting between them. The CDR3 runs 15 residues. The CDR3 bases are TGTGCCAGCAGCTTGTTCATGGGCTTCAACTATGGCTACACCTTC. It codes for CASSLFMGFNYGYTF.

The CDR3 DNA reads TGTGCCAGCAGCAAGTCAGGGACTGAAGCTTTCTTT. This encodes CASSKSGTEAFF. V gene TRBV7-6 combines with J gene TRBJ1-1; maybe TRBD1 (5 bases). This CDR3 is built from 12 residues. V lost 5 bases and J lost 5, with 9 bases in between. Germline CDR1 is SGHVS and CDR2 is FNYEAQ.

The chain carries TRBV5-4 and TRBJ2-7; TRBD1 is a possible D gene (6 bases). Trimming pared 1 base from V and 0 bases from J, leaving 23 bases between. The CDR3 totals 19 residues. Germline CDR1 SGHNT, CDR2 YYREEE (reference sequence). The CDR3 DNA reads TGTGCCAGCAGCTTGTACGGCGGCAGGGGATCACCGTTCTCCTACGAGCAGTACTTC. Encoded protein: CASSLYGGRGSPFSYEQYF. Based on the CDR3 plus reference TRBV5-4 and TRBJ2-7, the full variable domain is ETGVTQSPTHLIKTRGQQVTLRCSSQSGHNTVSWYQQALGQGPQFIFQYYREEENGRGNFPPRFSGLQFPNYSSELNVNALELDDSALYLCASSLYGGRGSPFSYEQYFGPGTRLTVT.

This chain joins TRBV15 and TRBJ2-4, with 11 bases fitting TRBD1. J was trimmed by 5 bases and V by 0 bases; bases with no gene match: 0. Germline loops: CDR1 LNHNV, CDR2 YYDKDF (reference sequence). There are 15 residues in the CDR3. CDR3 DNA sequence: TGTGCCACCAGCAGAGAGGGACAGGGGGAAAACATTCAGTACTTC. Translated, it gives CATSREGQGENIQYF.

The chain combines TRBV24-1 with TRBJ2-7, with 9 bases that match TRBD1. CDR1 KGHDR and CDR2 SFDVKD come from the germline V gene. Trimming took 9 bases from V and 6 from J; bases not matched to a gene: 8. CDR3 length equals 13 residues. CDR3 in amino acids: CATSVGQGTEQYF. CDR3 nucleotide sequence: TGTGCCACCTCAGTCGGACAGGGGACCGAGCAGTACTTC.

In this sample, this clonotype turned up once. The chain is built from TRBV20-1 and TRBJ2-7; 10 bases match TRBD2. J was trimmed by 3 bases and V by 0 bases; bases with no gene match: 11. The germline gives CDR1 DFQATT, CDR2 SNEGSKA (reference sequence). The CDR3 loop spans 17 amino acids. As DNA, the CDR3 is TGCAGTGCTAGAGATTTTGCTAGCGGGAGAGGGATCTACGAGCAGTACTTC. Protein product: CSARDFASGRGIYEQYF.

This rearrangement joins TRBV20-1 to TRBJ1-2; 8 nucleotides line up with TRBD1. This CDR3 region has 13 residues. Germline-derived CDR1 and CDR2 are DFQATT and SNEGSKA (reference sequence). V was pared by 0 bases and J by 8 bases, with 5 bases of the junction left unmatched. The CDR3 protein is CSARDPTGGGYTF. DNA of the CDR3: TGCAGTGCTAGAGACCCCACAGGGGGAGGCTACACCTTC.

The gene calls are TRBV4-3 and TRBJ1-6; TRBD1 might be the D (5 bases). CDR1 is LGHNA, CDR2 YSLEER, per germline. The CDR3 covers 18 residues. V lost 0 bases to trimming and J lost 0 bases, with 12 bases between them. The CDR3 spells CASSQDARQPSYNSPLHF. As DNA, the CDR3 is TGCGCCAGCAGCCAAGACGCTCGACAGCCCTCCTATAATTCACCCCTCCACTTT.

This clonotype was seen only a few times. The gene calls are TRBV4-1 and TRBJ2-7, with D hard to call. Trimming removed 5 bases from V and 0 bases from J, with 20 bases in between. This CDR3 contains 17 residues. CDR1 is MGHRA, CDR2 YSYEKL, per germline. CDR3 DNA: TGCGCCAGCAGCTCTCATGGGGTGCTAGAGTCCTCCTACGAGCAGTACTTC. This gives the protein CASSSHGVLESSYEQYF.

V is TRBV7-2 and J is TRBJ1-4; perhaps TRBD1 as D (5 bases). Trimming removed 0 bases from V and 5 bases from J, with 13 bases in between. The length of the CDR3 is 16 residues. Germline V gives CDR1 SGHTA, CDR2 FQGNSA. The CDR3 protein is CASSLAPGDLNEKLFF. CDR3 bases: TGTGCCAGCAGCTTAGCGCCGGGGGATCTAAATGAAAAACTGTTTTTT. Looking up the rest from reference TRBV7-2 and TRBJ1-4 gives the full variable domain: GAGVSQSPSNKVTEKGKDVELRCDPISGHTALYWYRQSLGQGLEFLIYFQGNSAPDKSGLPSDRFSAERTGGSVSTLTIQRTQQEDSAVYLCASSLAPGDLNEKLFFGSGTQLSVL.

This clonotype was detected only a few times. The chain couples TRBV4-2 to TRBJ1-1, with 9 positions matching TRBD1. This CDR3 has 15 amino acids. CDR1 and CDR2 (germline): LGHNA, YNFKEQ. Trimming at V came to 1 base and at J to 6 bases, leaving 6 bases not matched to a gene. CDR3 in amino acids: CASSQVDRTGAEAFF. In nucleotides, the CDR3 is TGTGCCAGCAGCCAAGTGGACCGGACAGGGGCTGAAGCTTTCTTT.